This passage covers 6 T cell receptor beta chains from one sample sequenced in a study of blood T cells in healthy people across ages. A sample-barcoded 5' primer and a J-beta primer mix were used in a second PCR of about 7 to 12 cycles. TCRdb re-called the 5' RACE reads through MiXCR, storing one row per CDR3 protein. This table holds approximately 760,000 distinct CDR3 sequences, roughly 25% found once. The same data also contributed to another study, on T cells of mothers and their children.

The sample comprised blood. The receptors shown here come from a boy between 5 and 17 years old in good health.

The rearrangement joins TRBV24-1 to TRBJ2-5; possibly TRBD1 for D (5 bases). The J call is in doubt because the DNA end fits TRBJ2-1 better. The germline V gene encodes CDR1 KGHDR and CDR2 SFDVKD. The CDR3 totals 12 residues. CDR3 loop: CATSDLGVEQFF. In nucleotides, the CDR3 is TGTGCCACCAGTGATTTAGGGGTAGAACAGTTCTTC.

This chain uses TRBV28 with TRBJ1-5; D might be TRBD1 (5 bases). Per the germline V gene, CDR1 is MDHEN and CDR2 is SYDVKM. With 6 bases removed from V and 3 bases from J, the gap between germline ends came to 21 bases. This CDR3 region has 17 residues. The CDR3 DNA reads TGTGCCAGCAGCCTCCTCCGGGGACCTCCTTCCAATCAGCCCCAGCATTTT. Encoded protein: CASSLLRGPPSNQPQHF.

The chain employs TRBV28 and TRBJ2-1; no firm D call. The length of the CDR3 is 15 residues. The germline V gene encodes CDR1 MDHEN and CDR2 SYDVKM. V was cut by 3 bases and J by 0 bases, with 9 bases left in between. CDR3 loop: CASSLGALSYNEQFF. The CDR3 DNA sequence: TGTGCCAGCAGTTTGGGCGCGCTCTCCTACAATGAGCAGTTCTTC.

The chain couples TRBV4-3 to TRBJ2-5; the D gene is possibly TRBD2 (5 bases). From germline, CDR1 is LGHNA and CDR2 YSLEER. The V and J ends lost 1 base and 1 base respectively, with 7 bases between them. The CDR3 loop spans 14 amino acids. The CDR3 here is CASSQGRGQETQYF. In DNA form, the CDR3 reads TGCGCCAGCAGCCAAGGCCGGGGCCAAGAGACCCAGTACTTC.

This clonotype appeared a few times. The chain links TRBV11-2 to TRBJ2-2; tentative D call: TRBD1 (7 bases). The V gene lost 5 bases and the J gene lost 4 bases, with 23 bases spanning the gap. Germline values: CDR1 SGHAT, CDR2 FQNNGV. The CDR3 is made up of 18 amino acids. In DNA form, the CDR3 reads TGTGCCAGCAGCCCCAACCGACGGCAGGGGGGAGGCACCGGGGAGCTGTTTTTT. It is translated as CASSPNRRQGGGTGELFF.

The chain joins TRBV4-1 to TRBJ2-5; D is tentatively TRBD1 or TRBD2 (5 bases each). V lost 3 bases and J 2 bases, leaving 10 bases between the germline ends. Germline V gene data show CDR1 as MGHRA and CDR2 as YSYEKL. The CDR3 is made up of 14 amino acids. For the CDR3, the DNA is TGCGCCAGCAGCCAGCCGGGACGGCAAGAGACCCAGTACTTC. It specifies CASSQPGRQETQYF.